Detailed here is one T cell receptor beta chain. Its antigen is undetermined. The data are from a study of cytomegalovirus exposure and HLA in healthy donors. Across the study: The platform used for the 120 or so validation repertoires matched that of the 600 to 800 first-cohort repertoires, a later analysis reported. General study points: A list of roughly 160 TCR beta chains associated with cytomegalovirus was given.

TCRdb's table, derived via immunoSEQ multiplex PCR, lists solely in-frame clones and lacks some. There are over 150,000 clones in the sample; under 90% occur only once, and 3.5% to 4.5% lies in the top ten. This sequence was found in a man aged 18-30 years in good health and CMV-seropositive. The sample comprised PBMCs.

In DNA, the CDR3 is TGCGCCAGCAGCGGGATGACTAGCGGGAGGGCCGCAGATACGCAGTATTTT. Translation gives CASSGMTSGRAADTQYF. The chain employs TRBV5-1 and TRBJ2-3; 14 bases match TRBD2. V lost 4 bases to trimming and J lost 4 bases; unmatched junction nucleotides: 8. Germline V gives CDR1 SGHRS, CDR2 YFSETQ. The CDR3 covers 17 residues.